This TCR beta chain was documented in a study of OX40 agonist ivuxolimab in advanced cancers. For the study at large: Patients took ivuxolimab, an agonistic anti-OX40 (CD134) antibody. Among those enrolled, mean age was roughly 55 years (range about 23 to 79) and over 70% were male. Eligibility admitted prior anti-PD-1, anti-PD-L1 or anti-CTLA-4 therapy; 35% to 40% had some.

Assay used: immunoSEQ multiplex PCR; TCRdb lists only in-frame clones, some missing. This sample has around 75,000 clones, with roughly 86% found just once. Germline trimming cut 3 bases from V and 5 bases from J; bases unmatched to any gene: 13. CDR1 is SGHTS and CDR2 is YDEGEE in the germline V gene. The CDR3 runs to 17 residues. J is TRBJ2-3 and V is TRBV5-8, with 9 bases aligning to TRBD1. This TCR derives from an adult with an advanced solid tumor such as melanoma, head and neck, liver or kidney cancer. This specimen consisted of CD4+ or CD8+ T cells sorted from blood, obtained in a trial of the OX40 agonist ivuxolimab. CDR3 amino acids: CASSSPPRDRVVDTQYF. The CDR3 DNA follows: TGTGCCAGCAGCTCCCCCCCCCGGGACAGGGTCGTAGATACGCAGTATTTT.